This record looks at one TCR beta chain sequence and its context. The CDR3 runs to 12 residues. Germline CDR1 and CDR2: SEHNR and FQNEAQ (reference sequence). The V and J ends lost 3 bases and 6 bases respectively, with 6 bases between them. This sample is part of a study of T cell responses to AZD1222 COVID-19 vaccine. Profiling relied on immunoSEQ multiplex PCR, and the TCRdb table lists in-frame clones only, not all of them. The sample has around 160,000 clones, around nine tenths seen once. The sequencing here drew on peripheral blood, taken on day 0 of MenACWY control vaccination. This chain joins TRBV7-9 and TRBJ2-4; D is uncertain. This receptor was obtained from an adult in good health. CDR3 sequence: CASSLPVNIQYF. Here the CDR3 DNA reads TGTGCCAGCAGCTTGCCTGTAAACATTCAGTACTTC.